Sequencing of this T cell receptor beta chain was carried out in a study of blood T cell repertoires in COVID-19. The overall study: The United States, Italy and Spain supplied acute and convalescent COVID-19 samples. T cells, B-cell-depleted T cells, or PBMCs provided the cDNA or gDNA that served as material.

This CDR3 region has 13 residues. The V end was cut by 6 bases, the J end by 4 bases, with 12 bases between. From germline, CDR1 is MNHNY and CDR2 SVGAGI (reference sequence). Per the original methods: Estimates of nucleated cell counts were drawn from the amplification of reference gene primers. TCRdb's table, derived via immunoSEQ multiplex PCR, lists solely in-frame clones and lacks some. V and J calls and clone size are as listed in that table; D and trimming were resolved from the DNA. This sample has about 310,000 clones, with about 87% found just once. J is TRBJ2-5 and V is TRBV6-6, with a tentative D call TRBD1 (5 bases). The sample consisted of peripheral blood. The clonotype was recovered from a man in his 70s with acute or convalescent COVID-19. The CDR3: CASSLRDLETQYF. The CDR3 coding sequence is TGTGCCAGCAGCCTCAGGGATTTAGAGACCCAGTACTTC.